This TCR beta chain was recovered during a study of PD-1 blockade in mismatch repair-deficient tumors. The assay was immunoSEQ multiplex PCR, and TCRdb's table has in-frame clones only and misses some. This sample yields more than 8,000 clones, of which approximately 84% are seen a single time; roughly 14% belongs to the top ten. General study findings and limits: Tumor-resident clones, often absent from pretreatment blood, expanded after pembrolizumab and then contracted.

In regard to this clone: What it binds is not known.

Sample time point: roughly 11-day in vitro stimulation with candidate mutation-associated neoantigen peptide 1. All patients were mismatch repair deficient, assessed by either PCR or immunohistochemistry. The CDR3 has 15 residues. Germline V gives CDR1 SEHNR, CDR2 FQNEAQ (reference sequence). Trimming took off 5 bases at V and 0 bases at J, with 12 bases between the two ends. This sequence joins TRBV7-9 and TRBJ2-3; a weak D match, TRBD2 (5 bases). The receptor was isolated from an adult with mismatch repair-deficient cancer. Specimen: cells cultured in vitro, collected from a patient treated with pembrolizumab. The CDR3, as DNA: TGTGCCAGCAGCACCCCGGGATCAAGCACAGATACGCAGTATTTT. It translates to CASSTPGSSTDTQYF.